These 3 T cell receptor beta chains were all obtained from the same sample, sequenced in a study of blood T cell repertoires in COVID-19. Clones were read by immunoSEQ multiplex PCR, and TCRdb kept only the in-frame ones, dropping some. The table records around 170,000 clones, 80% to 90% of them present only once. Sequencing used peripheral blood. The receptors originated from a man between 18 and 29 years old who had recovered from COVID-19.

The chain joins TRBV7-2 to TRBJ2-5; maybe TRBD2 (6 bases). Germline lookup yields CDR1 SGHTA and CDR2 FQGNSA. V dropped 4 bases and J dropped 4 bases, with 16 bases sitting between them. CDR3 length: 15 amino acids. CDR3 in DNA: TGTGCCAGCAGCTCCTCGACTAGGGTCGTAGAGACCCAGTACTTC. Protein sequence: CASSSSTRVVETQYF.

The chain carries TRBV27 and TRBJ2-7, with TRBD1 matching 9 bases. J lost 3 bases, V lost 2 bases, and 5 bases had no gene match. The CDR3 has 15 amino acids. Per the germline V gene, CDR1 is MNHEY and CDR2 is SMNVEV (reference sequence). CDR3 sequence reads: CASSLGGTGFYEQYF. In nucleotides, the CDR3 is TGTGCCAGCAGTTTAGGGGGGACAGGGTTCTACGAGCAGTACTTC.

This clone was recorded a few times. The chain recombines TRBV19 with TRBJ2-2; tentative D call: TRBD2 (5 bases). The germline V gene encodes CDR1 LNHDA and CDR2 SQIVND (reference sequence). The germline V and J ends were trimmed by 3 bases and 3 bases, with 11 bases remaining between them. CDR3 length: 15 residues. CDR3 DNA sequence: TGTGCCAGTAGTATTAAAGGACTCTACACCGGGGAGCTGTTTTTT. Its translation is CASSIKGLYTGELFF. The entire variable domain, with the rest obtained from reference TRBV19 and TRBJ2-2, is as follows: DGGITQSPKYLFRKEGQNVTLSCEQNLNHDAMYWYRQDPGQGLRLIYYSQIVNDFQKGDIAEGYSVSREKKESFPLTVTSAQKNPTAFYLCASSIKGLYTGELFFGEGSRLTVL.